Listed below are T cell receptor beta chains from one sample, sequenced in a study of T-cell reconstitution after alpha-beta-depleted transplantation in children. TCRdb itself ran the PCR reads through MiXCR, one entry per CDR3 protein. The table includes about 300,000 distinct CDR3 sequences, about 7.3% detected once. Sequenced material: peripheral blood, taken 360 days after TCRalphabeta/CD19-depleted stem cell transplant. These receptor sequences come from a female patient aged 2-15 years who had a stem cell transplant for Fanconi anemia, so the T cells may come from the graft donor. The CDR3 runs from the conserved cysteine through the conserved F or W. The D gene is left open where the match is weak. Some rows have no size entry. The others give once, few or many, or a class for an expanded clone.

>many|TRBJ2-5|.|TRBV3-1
TGTGCCAGCAGCCAAGGACAGGTCCAAGAGACCCAGTACTTC
CASSQGQVQETQYF
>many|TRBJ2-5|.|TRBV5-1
TGCGCCAGCAGCTTACGGATGCAAGAGACCCAGTACTTC
CASSLRMQETQYF
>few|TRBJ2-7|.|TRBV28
TGTGCCAGCAGTTTTGGGGGGGCGGTAACGGCCTACGAGCAGTACTTC
CASSFGGAVTAYEQYF
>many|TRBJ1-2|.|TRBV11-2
TGTGCCAGCAGCTCCATCTTACATGGAGGCTACACCTTC
CASSSILHGGYTF
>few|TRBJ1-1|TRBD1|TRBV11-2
TGTGCCAGCAGCTTAGCGATGGCGACAGGGAGAACTGAAGCTTTCTTT
CASSLAMATGRTEAFF
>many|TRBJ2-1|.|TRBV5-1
TGCGCCAGCAGTGCCGGGGGCGCGAACAATGAGCAGTTCTTC
CASSAGGANNEQFF
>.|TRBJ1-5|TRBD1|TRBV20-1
TGCAGTGCTAGGACAGGGATGGTGAGCAATCAGCCCCAGCATTTT
CSARTGMVSNQPQHF
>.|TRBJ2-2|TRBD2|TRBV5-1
TGCGCCAGCAGCGGTGGACTAGCGTCGTTCACCGGGGAGCTGTTTTTT
CASSGGLASFTGELFF
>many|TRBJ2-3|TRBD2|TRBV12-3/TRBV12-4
TGTGCCAGCAGTCTCTTGGGGACTAGTCAAGATACGCAGTATTTT
CASSLLGTSQDTQYF
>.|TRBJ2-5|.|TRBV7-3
TGTGCCAGCAGCCCGAGCGTTGGAGAGACCCAGTACTTC
CASSPSVGETQYF
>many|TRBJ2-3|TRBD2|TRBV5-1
TGCGCCAGCAGCTCGGGCCGGGGGGGAGATACGCAGTATTTT
CASSSGRGGDTQYF
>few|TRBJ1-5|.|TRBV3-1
TGTGCCAGCAGCCCTAAAATAAGAACAGGCCTTAATCAGCCCCAGCATTTT
CASSPKIRTGLNQPQHF
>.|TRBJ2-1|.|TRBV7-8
TGTGCCAGCAGCTACTTCCAGGAGGGGCAGTTCTTC
CASSYFQEGQFF
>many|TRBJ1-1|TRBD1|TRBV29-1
TGCAGCGTTTTCACAGGGGTAAGAACTGAAGCTTTCTTT
CSVFTGVRTEAFF
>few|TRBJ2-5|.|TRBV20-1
TGCAGTGCTAGGTCCCTGGAGACCCAGTACTTC
CSARSLETQYF
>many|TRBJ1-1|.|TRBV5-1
TGCGCCAGCAGCGCAAATTCCGGGTTCACTGAAGCTTTCTTT
CASSANSGFTEAFF
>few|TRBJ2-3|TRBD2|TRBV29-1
TGCAGCGCCCCCGTGCGGGGGGGCCCCGATACGCAGTATTTT
CSAPVRGGPDTQYF
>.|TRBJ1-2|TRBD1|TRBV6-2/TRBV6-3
TGTGCCAGCAGTTACTCCCCCGGGACAGGGGACGTCCGCTATGGCTACACCTTC
CASSYSPGTGDVRYGYTF
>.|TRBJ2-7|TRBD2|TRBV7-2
TGTGCCAGCAGCTTAGTACTAGCGGGGCCCTCTGTCGAGCAGTACTTC
CASSLVLAGPSVEQYF
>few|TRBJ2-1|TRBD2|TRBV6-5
TGTGCCAGCAGTACCAATTACGGGACTAGCGGAAACAATGAGCAGTTCTTC
CASSTNYGTSGNNEQFF